This entry features one TCR beta chain sequence. The target of this receptor is not known. There are no base qualities to consult, and no much larger clone falls within one base. Donors were around 37 systemically healthy Caucasian individuals from Russia aged 6 to 90 years. Each donor gave ten milliliters of peripheral blood, collected into EDTA-treated Vacutainer tubes. Ficoll-Paque density-gradient centrifugation was used to isolate PBMCs, with at least 6.5 million per sample. Total RNA was extracted from PBMCs with Trizol reagent, with at least 6 micrograms obtained per sample. The percentages of naive CD45RAhigh/CD27high T cells were determined by flow cytometry on a PBMC aliquot from every donor. Reading the germline V gene gives CDR1 SNHLY and CDR2 FYNNEI. From cysteine to phenylalanine, the CDR3 is 15 amino acids long. The sequence is cut down to CDR3 DNA, 45 bases in frame from base 1. Between the V and J ends, shortened by 6 bases and 5 bases respectively, the junction contains 19 bases.

These data are taken from a study of blood T cells in healthy people across ages (dated by TCRdb to the mid-2010s). Turning to the overall study: In model experiments, roughly one uniquely barcoded TCR beta cDNA molecule per two T cells was captured by template switching. Four age groups were formed from the donors: young (average 16 years), middle-aged (around 40), aged (around 62) and long-lived (more than 75). For two donors (one aged 18 to 30 and one aged 80 or older), the study analyzed two additional independent replicas of 1 million unique cDNA reads from the same blood draw. The study measured age-related changes in TCR beta repertoire diversity using deep sequencing normalized with unique cDNA molecular identifiers. To avoid experimental bias, donors of different ages were randomly spread across the sequencing lanes.

The library was obtained by 5' RACE. A second PCR of about 7 to 12 cycles was run with a J-beta primer mix and a sample-barcoded 5' primer. Each TCR beta cDNA molecule received a unique molecular identifier from a template-switch 5' adaptor carrying 12 random nucleotides. At least 3 million CDR3-containing paired-end reads were obtained from each sample. The Mint cDNA synthesis kit, primed by a TRBC-specific oligonucleotide, was used to synthesize first-strand cDNA from all RNA. Following uracil-DNA glycosylase treatment, a first 18-cycle PCR with universal primers M1SS and BC2_uni_R was performed on all cDNA. On the study's bioinformatics: Each sample was normalized by randomly selecting 1 million high-quality reads, each carrying a distinct molecular identifier. Instead of being binned into consensus sequences, reads with shared molecular identifiers were discarded. MiTCR, with a Q25 quality threshold and the strictest error-elimination algorithm, was used for CDR3 identification, clonotype clustering and error correction. A nonparametric unseen species model with Euler transformation was used to estimate a lower bound on total TCR beta diversity. TCRdb reran the public reads through fastp at Q25 and MiXCR, keeping productive beta chains. Rows matching on CDR3 protein sequence are summarized as one entry with the most common DNA and genes. V and J calls and clone size were set by TCRdb, not the authors. The sample profile shows 1.8 million or so distinct CDR3 sequences; roughly two fifths of them were found once. The top ten clonotypes cover more than 20% of the sample.

Beyond this particular receptor, the publication reports: Since profiling was done on bulk unsorted PBMCs, naive and antigen-experienced compartments could not be conclusively compared. The percentage of naive T cells measured by flow cytometry correlated strongly with observed TCR beta diversity. Because donor CMV infection status was unknown, age-related changes in expanded clonotypes were potentially confounded. Compared with the aged group, the long-lived group had more naive CD4+ T cells, fewer expanded clones and increased TCR diversity, a pattern suggesting age selection. Estimates of total diversity based on one million sequenced T cells were considered lower bounds and underestimates. Observed TCR beta diversity per million T cells fell roughly linearly with age, and a significant reduction was already apparent by age roughly 40.

The sequenced sample consisted of blood. The chain uses TRBV2 and TRBJ2-5, with the D call tentatively TRBD1 or TRBD2, each fitting 5 bases. The TCR comes from a human donor in good health. This receptor has the CDR3 CASRENRGTSETQYF. Read as DNA, the sequence is TGTGCCAGCAGGGAAAATCGTGGGACCAGCGAGACCCAGTACTTC.